These 22 T cell receptor beta chains were all obtained from the same sample, sequenced in a study of T-cell memory formation after mild COVID-19 (dated by TCRdb to the early 2020s). The library was obtained by 5' RACE. Instrument used: Illumina NovaSeq 6000. Using fastp trimming at Q25 and MiXCR clonotype assembly, TCRdb reanalyzed the public sequencing data and kept in-frame beta chains. All rows with the same CDR3 protein become a single entry with the most common DNA and genes. The sample yields more than 250,000 distinct CDR3 sequences; 16% were counted once. The ten top clones hold around 21% of the sample. Specimen: PBMCs or a T cell subset sorted from them (not recorded which). The receptors stem from a man aged 18 to 30 who had mild COVID-19 (a few samples of this study predate the infection). The sample titles of this study are shuffled in the database, so cell type and time point are left out; the donor was told from shared clones.

The rearrangement uses TRBV20-1 and TRBJ2-2; 11 bases are shared with TRBD2. The V and J ends lost 4 bases and 1 base, in that order; junction bases with no gene match: 8. Per the germline V gene, CDR1 is DFQATT and CDR2 is SNEGSKA (reference sequence). CDR3 size: 17 residues. CDR3 amino acids: CSAKGLAEYRNTGELFF. CDR3 nucleotides: TGCAGTGCTAAGGGACTAGCGGAATACCGGAACACCGGGGAGCTGTTTTTT.

The chain has TRBV20-1 and TRBJ1-2, with D perhaps matching TRBD1 (6 bases). The CDR3 spans 14 residues. The V end was cut by 4 bases, the J end by 4 bases, with 16 bases between. From germline, CDR1 is DFQATT and CDR2 SNEGSKA (reference sequence). Written as DNA, the CDR3 is TGCAGTGCTATTATCCGGGACAAAGGCTATGGCTACACCTTC. It is translated as CSAIIRDKGYGYTF.

The chain employs TRBV5-6 and TRBJ2-7, with TRBD1 matching 11 bases. This CDR3 spans 15 amino acids. Germline V CDR1 and CDR2: SGHDT, YYEEEE. The J segment lost 5 bases and the V segment lost 4 bases, leaving 8 bases of the junction unmatched. The CDR3 DNA is TGTGCCAGCAGCACCCCACGGACAGGGGGCGACGAGCAGTACGTC. Its protein product is CASSTPRTGGDEQYV.

V usage is TRBV10-3 and J usage is TRBJ1-3; D gene unclear. The CDR3 has 12 residues. Trimming left V 5 bases short and J 4 bases short, with 6 bases between. From germline, CDR1 is ENHRY and CDR2 SYGVKD. CDR3 sequence (DNA): TGTGCCATCAGTCCCCGGGGAAACACCATATATTTT. Translated, it gives CAISPRGNTIYF.

This clonotype was recorded a few times. The chain carries TRBV7-6 and TRBJ2-7; weak D call: TRBD2 (6 bases). V lost 4 bases to trimming and J lost 0 bases, with 16 bases between them. This CDR3 comprises 16 residues. Germline loops: CDR1 SGHVS, CDR2 FNYEAQ. The DNA of the CDR3 is TGTGCCAGCAGCTCGACCGGGACTTACAGCTCCTACGAGCAGTACGTC. Amino acids: CASSSTGTYSSYEQYV.

This clonotype was seen ten or more times. The V gene is TRBV7-2, the J gene TRBJ2-5, with 10 bases matching TRBD2. Germline-derived CDR1 and CDR2 are SGHTA and FQGNSA. The CDR3 has 16 residues. With 0 bases clipped from V and 1 base from J, the junction kept 2 bases outside the gene matches. The CDR3 sequence: CASSLASGGAQETQYF. DNA for the CDR3: TGTGCCAGCAGCTTAGCGAGCGGGGGGGCCCAAGAGACCCAGTACTTC.

This clonotype occurred a few times. This chain joins TRBV5-1 and TRBJ2-2, with TRBD2 matching 7 bases. The germline V gene has CDR1 SGHRS and CDR2 YFSETQ. The J segment lost 0 bases and the V segment lost 2 bases, leaving 4 bases of the junction unmatched. The CDR3 contains 16 residues. CDR3 in DNA: TGCGCCAGCAGCTTAACAGCGGGGTCGAACACCGGGGAGCTGTTTTTT. Its translation is CASSLTAGSNTGELFF.

This clonotype was observed a few times. This rearrangement joins TRBV7-9 to TRBJ2-1, with D possibly being TRBD2 (5 bases). Trimming removed 4 bases at V and 2 bases at J, with 12 bases between. The CDR3 length is 15 residues. Germline CDR1 and CDR2: SEHNR and FQNEAQ (reference sequence). DNA for the CDR3: TGTGCCAGCAGCTCGGATTTCGGGGCCTACAATGAGCAGTTCTTC. Translated: CASSSDFGAYNEQFF.

There are a few counts of this clonotype. The V gene is TRBV6-6, the J gene TRBJ2-7, with D hard to call. Germline V CDR1 and CDR2: MNHNY, SVGAGI (reference sequence). The CDR3 loop spans 13 amino acids. The V end was cut by 5 bases, the J end by 2 bases, with 10 bases between. The DNA of the CDR3 is TGTGCCAGCAGTAAGGGTTGGACCTACGAGCAGTACTTC. Its translation is CASSKGWTYEQYF.

This clonotype turned up a few times. The V and J genes are TRBV4-1 and TRBJ2-5, with 7 nucleotides matching TRBD2. The CDR3 is 16 amino acids. Per germline, CDR1 MGHRA and CDR2 YSYEKL. V was pared by 1 base and J by 3 bases, with 8 bases of the junction left unmatched. CDR3 nucleotide sequence: TGCGCCAGCAGCCAAGCGGCGGTTCGGGGGGAAGAGACCCAGTACTTC. It specifies CASSQAAVRGEETQYF.

The chain joins TRBV7-3 to TRBJ2-5, with 11 bases that match TRBD1. The germline V gene has CDR1 SGHTA and CDR2 FQGTGA. J lost 4 bases, V lost 5 bases, and 6 bases had no gene match. This CDR3 is 15 amino acids long. CDR3 sequence reads: CASSPGQGAGETQYF. In DNA, the CDR3 is TGTGCCAGCAGCCCCGGACAGGGGGCAGGAGAGACCCAGTACTTC.

V gene TRBV11-2 combines with J gene TRBJ2-5, with D perhaps matching TRBD2 (6 bases). Germline V gives CDR1 SGHAT, CDR2 FQNNGV. This CDR3 is 16 amino acids long. V was shortened by 1 base and J by 0 bases, with 12 bases between the two germline ends. The CDR3 DNA follows: TGTGCCAGCAGCTTAGTCCGGACTACGTACCAAGAGACCCAGTACTTC. Translated, it gives CASSLVRTTYQETQYF.

The chain couples TRBV11-3 to TRBJ2-1; D may be TRBD2 (6 bases). Trimming removed 5 bases at V and 6 bases at J, with 14 bases between. CDR3 size: 14 residues. Per the germline V gene, CDR1 is SGHNT and CDR2 is YENEEA. CDR3 DNA: TGTGCCAGCAGCCCCCCGGGACTCCTCAATGAGCAGTTCTTC. Its protein product is CASSPPGLLNEQFF.

This clonotype showed up many times. This rearrangement joins TRBV5-6 to TRBJ2-3; possible D gene TRBD1, 5 bases. Trimming left V 0 bases short and J 10 bases short, with 9 bases between. The CDR3 loop spans 12 amino acids. Germline-derived CDR1 and CDR2 are SGHDT and YYEEEE. The CDR3 nucleotides read TGTGCCAGCAGCTTGGCCAGGGCAGCGCAGTATTTT. This encodes CASSLARAAQYF. The full variable domain, with the rest looked up from reference TRBV5-6 and TRBJ2-3, is DAGVTQSPTHLIKTRGQQVTLRCSPKSGHDTVSWYQQALGQGPQFIFQYYEEEERQRGNFPDRFSGHQFPNYSSELNVNALLLGDSALYLCASSLARAAQYFGPGTRLTVL.

In its sample, this clonotype was seen many times. This chain uses TRBV20-1 with TRBJ2-5; D not certain. CDR3 length: 11 residues. Germline V gene data show CDR1 as DFQATT and CDR2 as SNEGSKA (reference sequence). Trimming took 2 bases from V and 7 from J, leaving 8 bases between them. CDR3 bases: TGCAGTGCTAGACCTTGGGGGACCCAGTACTTC. Translated: CSARPWGTQYF.

This clonotype was seen many times. CDR3 in DNA: TGTGCCAGCAGCTCCACATATACGGAGACCCAGTACTTC. This translates into CASSSTYTETQYF. V is TRBV5-6 and J is TRBJ2-5; D unclear. Trimming shortened V by 3 bases and J by 5 bases, and 11 bases separated the two germline ends. CDR3 length: 13 amino acids. Germline CDR1 reads SGHDT; CDR2 reads YYEEEE.

This clonotype came up a few times. The V and J genes are TRBV29-1 and TRBJ1-2; TRBD1 is a possible D gene (5 bases). V shed 7 bases and J shed 7 bases, with 16 bases lying between them. Germline V CDR1 and CDR2: SQVTM, ANQGSEA. The length of the CDR3 is 12 residues. The CDR3 loop is CSAKRGTGGYTF. CDR3 nucleotide sequence: TGCAGCGCCAAAAGGGGTACCGGTGGCTACACCTTC.

This chain links TRBV2 with TRBJ1-6, with TRBD1 matching over 9 bases. From germline, CDR1 is SNHLY and CDR2 FYNNEI. V trimming: 4 bases; J trimming: 10 bases; junction bases outside the gene matches: 8. This CDR3 is 15 amino acids long. CDR3 in DNA: TGTGCCAGCAGTGGGTCGGGACAGGGCAACTCACCCCTCCACTTT. Its protein product is CASSGSGQGNSPLHF.

The V and J genes are TRBV24-1 and TRBJ2-2; TRBD2 aligns across 10 bases. V lost 6 bases to trimming and J lost 8 bases; unmatched junction nucleotides: 17. The germline V gene encodes CDR1 KGHDR and CDR2 SFDVKD. This CDR3 is 18 amino acids long. CDR3 residues: CATSLRLAGLTSLGELFF. CDR3 DNA sequence: TGTGCCACCAGTCTCAGACTAGCGGGTCTGACTAGCCTGGGGGAGCTGTTTTTT.

The table lists this clonotype with a few counts. The chain couples TRBV11-2 to TRBJ2-7; D unclear. Trimming took 0 bases from V and 1 from J, leaving 10 bases between them. The CDR3 extends over 15 amino acids. Looked up from germline, CDR1 is SGHAT and CDR2 is FQNNGV. The chain's CDR3 is CASSLESFLSYEQYF. CDR3 DNA: TGTGCCAGCAGCTTAGAATCATTCCTATCCTACGAGCAGTACTTC.

This clonotype was observed a handful of times. This chain joins TRBV5-5 and TRBJ2-5; either TRBD1 or TRBD2 may fit D (6 bases each). The CDR3 has 15 residues. Germline assignment: CDR1 SGHKS and CDR2 YYEKEE (reference sequence). The V gene lost 0 bases and the J gene lost 5 bases, with 14 bases spanning the gap. CDR3 region: CASSLDPGGFETQYF. CDR3 coding DNA: TGTGCCAGCAGCTTGGATCCCGGGGGCTTTGAGACCCAGTACTTC.

There are a few counts of this clonotype. The chain has TRBV12-3 or TRBV12-4 and TRBJ2-3, with D possibly called TRBD1 or TRBD2 (6 bases each). This CDR3 comprises 15 residues. Trimming pared 5 bases from V and 6 bases from J, leaving 18 bases between. The CDR3 DNA sequence: TGTGCCAGCAGTGCGAACCCGGAGGGGGTTGATACGCAGTATTTT. Translation: CASSANPEGVDTQYF.